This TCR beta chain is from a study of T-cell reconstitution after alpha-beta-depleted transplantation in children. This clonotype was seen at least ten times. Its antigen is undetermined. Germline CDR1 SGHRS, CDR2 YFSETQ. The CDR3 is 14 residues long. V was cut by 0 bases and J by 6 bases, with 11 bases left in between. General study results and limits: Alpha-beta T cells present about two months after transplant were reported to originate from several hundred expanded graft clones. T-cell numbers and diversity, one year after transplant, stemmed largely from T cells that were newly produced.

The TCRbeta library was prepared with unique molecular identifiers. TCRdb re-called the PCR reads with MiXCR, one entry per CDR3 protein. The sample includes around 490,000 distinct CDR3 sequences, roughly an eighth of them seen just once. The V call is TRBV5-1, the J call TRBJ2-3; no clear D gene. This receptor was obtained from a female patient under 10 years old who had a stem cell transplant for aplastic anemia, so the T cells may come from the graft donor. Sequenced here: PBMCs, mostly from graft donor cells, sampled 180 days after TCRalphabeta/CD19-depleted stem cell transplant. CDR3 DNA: TGCGCCAGCAGCTTGGAGGCAGTTCCGGATACGCAGTATTTT. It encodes CASSLEAVPDTQYF.